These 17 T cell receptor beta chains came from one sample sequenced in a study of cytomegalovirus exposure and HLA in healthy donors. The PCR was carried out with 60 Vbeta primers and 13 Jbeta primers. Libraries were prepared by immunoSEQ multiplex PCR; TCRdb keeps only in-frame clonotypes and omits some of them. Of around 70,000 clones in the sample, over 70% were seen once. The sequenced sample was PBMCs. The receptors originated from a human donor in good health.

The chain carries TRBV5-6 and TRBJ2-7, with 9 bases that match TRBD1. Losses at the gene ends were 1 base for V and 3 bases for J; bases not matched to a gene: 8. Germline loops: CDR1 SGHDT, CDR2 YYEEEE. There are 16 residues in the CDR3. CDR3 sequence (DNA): TGTGCCAGCAGCTTGCCCCCGGGACAGGGAGGCTACGAGCAGTACTTC. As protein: CASSLPPGQGGYEQYF.

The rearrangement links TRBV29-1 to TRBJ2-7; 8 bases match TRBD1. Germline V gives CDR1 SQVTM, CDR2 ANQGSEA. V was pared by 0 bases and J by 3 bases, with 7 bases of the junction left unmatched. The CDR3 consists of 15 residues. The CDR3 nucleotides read TGCAGCGTTGAAGAGGCTACAGGGGGTGACTACGAGCAGTACTTC. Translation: CSVEEATGGDYEQYF.

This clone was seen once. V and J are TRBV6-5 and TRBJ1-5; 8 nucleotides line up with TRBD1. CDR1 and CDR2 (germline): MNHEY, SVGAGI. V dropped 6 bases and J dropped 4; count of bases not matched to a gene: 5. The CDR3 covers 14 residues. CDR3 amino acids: CASSLTGGNQPQHF. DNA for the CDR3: TGTGCCAGCAGCCTTACAGGGGGTAATCAGCCCCAGCATTTT.

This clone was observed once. The CDR3 loop is CASSPAGSDTQYF. The CDR3 nucleotides are TGCGCCAGCAGCCCGGCAGGGTCGGATACGCAGTATTTT. V is TRBV5-1 and J is TRBJ2-3; D possibly corresponds to TRBD1 (5 bases). CDR1 is SGHRS, CDR2 YFSETQ, per germline. The germline V and J ends were trimmed by 4 bases and 6 bases, with 12 bases remaining between them. The CDR3 has 13 residues.

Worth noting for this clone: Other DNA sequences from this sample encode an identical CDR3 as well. The CDR3 nucleotides are TGTGCCAGCAGTCAGACAGGGGGAGGTGGCTACACCTTC. This codes for CASSQTGGGGYTF. V gene TRBV14 combines with J gene TRBJ1-2, with 9 bases matching TRBD1. The CDR3 loop spans 13 amino acids. From germline, CDR1 is SGHDN and CDR2 FVKESK. V lost 6 bases and J lost 7; bases outside the gene matches: 6.

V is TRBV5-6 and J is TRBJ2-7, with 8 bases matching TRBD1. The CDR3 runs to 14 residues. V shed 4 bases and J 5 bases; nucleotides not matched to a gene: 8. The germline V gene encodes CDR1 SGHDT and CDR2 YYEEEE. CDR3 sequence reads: CASSPWTGMHEQYF. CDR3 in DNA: TGTGCCAGCAGCCCCTGGACAGGGATGCACGAGCAGTACTTC.

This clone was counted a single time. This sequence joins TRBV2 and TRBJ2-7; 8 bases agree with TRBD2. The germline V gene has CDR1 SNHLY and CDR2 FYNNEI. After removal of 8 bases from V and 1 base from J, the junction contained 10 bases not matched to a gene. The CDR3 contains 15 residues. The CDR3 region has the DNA TGTGCCAGCGCCCGAAGAACTAGCGGATCCTACGAGCAGTACTTC. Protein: CASARRTSGSYEQYF.

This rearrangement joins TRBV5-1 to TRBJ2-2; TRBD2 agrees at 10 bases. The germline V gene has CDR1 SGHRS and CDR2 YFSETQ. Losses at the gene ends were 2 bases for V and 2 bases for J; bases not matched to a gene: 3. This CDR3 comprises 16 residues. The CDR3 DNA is TGCGCCAGCAGCTTCGGACTAGCGGTAAACACCGGGGAGCTGTTTTTT. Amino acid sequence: CASSFGLAVNTGELFF.

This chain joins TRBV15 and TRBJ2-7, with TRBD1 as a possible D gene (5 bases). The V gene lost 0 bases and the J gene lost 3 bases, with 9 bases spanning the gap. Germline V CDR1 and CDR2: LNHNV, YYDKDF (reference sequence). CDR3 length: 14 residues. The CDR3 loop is CATSREGRGYEQYF. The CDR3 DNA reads TGTGCCACCAGCAGAGAAGGAAGGGGCTACGAGCAGTACTTC.

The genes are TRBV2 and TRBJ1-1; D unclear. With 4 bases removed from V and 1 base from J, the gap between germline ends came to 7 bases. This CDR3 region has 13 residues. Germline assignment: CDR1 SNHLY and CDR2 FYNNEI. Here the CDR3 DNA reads TGTGCCAGCAGTGTACACAGGAACACTGAAGCTTTCTTT. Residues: CASSVHRNTEAFF.

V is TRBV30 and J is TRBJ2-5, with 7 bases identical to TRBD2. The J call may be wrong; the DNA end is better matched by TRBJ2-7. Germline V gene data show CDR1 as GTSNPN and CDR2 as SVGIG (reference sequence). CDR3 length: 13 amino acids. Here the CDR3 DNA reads TGTGCCTGGAGTGTAGGCGGGAGACACGAGCAGTACTTC. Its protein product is CAWSVGGRHEQYF.

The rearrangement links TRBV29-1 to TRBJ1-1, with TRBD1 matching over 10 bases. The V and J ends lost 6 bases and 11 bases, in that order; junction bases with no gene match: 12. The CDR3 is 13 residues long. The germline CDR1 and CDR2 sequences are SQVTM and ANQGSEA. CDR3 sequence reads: CSVGQGDGLGAFF. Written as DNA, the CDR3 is TGCAGCGTCGGACAGGGGGACGGTCTTGGGGCTTTCTTT.

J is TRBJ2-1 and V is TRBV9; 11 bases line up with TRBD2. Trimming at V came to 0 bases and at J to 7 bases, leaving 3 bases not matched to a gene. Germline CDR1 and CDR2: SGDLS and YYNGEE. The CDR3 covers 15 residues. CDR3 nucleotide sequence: TGTGCCAGCAGCGTAGGACTAGCGGGATGGAATGAGCAGTTCTTC. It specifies CASSVGLAGWNEQFF.

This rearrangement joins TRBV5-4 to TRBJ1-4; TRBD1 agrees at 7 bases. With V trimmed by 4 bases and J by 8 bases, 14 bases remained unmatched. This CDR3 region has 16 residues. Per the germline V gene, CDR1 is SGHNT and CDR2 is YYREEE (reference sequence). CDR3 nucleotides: TGTGCCAGCAGCAACAGACAGGGCAGGGATGGAGAAAAACTGTTTTTT. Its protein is CASSNRQGRDGEKLFF.

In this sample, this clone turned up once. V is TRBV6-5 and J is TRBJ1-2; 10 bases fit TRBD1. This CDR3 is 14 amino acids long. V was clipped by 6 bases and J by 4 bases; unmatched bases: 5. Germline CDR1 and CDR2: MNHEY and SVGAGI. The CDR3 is CASRRDRGSYGYTF. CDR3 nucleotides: TGTGCCAGCAGGCGGGACAGGGGTTCCTATGGCTACACCTTC.

CDR3 amino acids: CASRRAGGMNTGELFF. The CDR3, as DNA: TGTGCCAGCAGAAGAGCGGGAGGGATGAACACCGGGGAGCTGTTTTTT. J is TRBJ2-2 and V is TRBV28; 10 bases align to TRBD2. V lost 6 bases, J lost 1 base, and 5 bases stayed unmatched. CDR1 is MDHEN, CDR2 SYDVKM, per germline. The CDR3 length is 16 residues.

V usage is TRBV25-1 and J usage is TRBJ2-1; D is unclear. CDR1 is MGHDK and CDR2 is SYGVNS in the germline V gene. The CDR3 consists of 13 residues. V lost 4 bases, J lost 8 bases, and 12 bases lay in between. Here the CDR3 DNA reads TGTGCCAGCAGTGTGGCATTGTTCGATGAGCAGTTCTTC. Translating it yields CASSVALFDEQFF.